The rows below give T cell receptor beta chains drawn from one sample of a study of blood T cell repertoires in COVID-19. The method was immunoSEQ multiplex PCR; TCRdb's version includes in-frame clones alone and lacks a portion of them. Counted here are about 250,000 clones, around 89% occurring once; the ten biggest clones make up roughly 9%. Sequencing was done on a sample of PBMCs or T cells enriched from blood (not recorded which). Every receptor here comes from a man aged 35-49 years who had recovered from COVID-19. The CDR3 runs from the conserved cysteine through the conserved F or W. A D gene is named only where the DNA matches it firmly. The listing skips clone size in some rows; elsewhere it reads once, few, many or a size class.

abundance	v_gene	j_gene	d_gene	CDR3aa	CDR3nt
NA	TRBV11-2	TRBJ2-2	TRBD2	CASSSSIFSGRAYTGELFF	TGTGCCAGCAGCTCATCCATCTTTAGCGGGAGGGCCTACACCGGGGAGCTGTTTTTT
NA	TRBV7-9	TRBJ2-1	TRBD2	CASSLGTSGRSRDEQFF	TGTGCCAGCAGCTTAGGGACTAGCGGGAGAAGTCGCGATGAGCAGTTCTTC
NA	TRBV6-1	TRBJ1-1	NA	CASSEIRGENTEAFF	TGTGCCAGCAGTGAAATTCGGGGGGAGAACACTGAAGCTTTCTTT
NA	TRBV7-8	TRBJ1-5	NA	CASSLGRDGNQPQHF	TGTGCCAGCAGCTTAGGCAGGGATGGCAATCAGCCCCAGCATTTT
NA	TRBV27	TRBJ2-3	TRBD1	CASSLWQGAHPRDTQYF	TGTGCCAGCAGTTTATGGCAGGGGGCGCATCCGCGGGATACGCAGTATTTT
NA	TRBV7-2	TRBJ2-7	TRBD2	CASSLDGRGSEQYF	TGTGCCAGCAGCTTAGACGGGAGGGGCTCCGAGCAGTACTTC
NA	TRBV7-2	TRBJ1-5	NA	CASSPQYGGNQPQHF	TGTGCCAGCAGCCCCCAATACGGAGGCAATCAGCCCCAGCATTTT
NA	TRBV2	TRBJ1-2	TRBD1	CASSKIGQGSNYGYTF	TGTGCCAGCAGTAAGATAGGACAGGGGAGCAACTATGGCTACACCTTC
NA	TRBV3-1/TRBV3-2	TRBJ2-7	TRBD2	CASSQKGLGTSGGRIDEQYF	TGTGCCAGCAGCCAAAAAGGACTAGGGACTAGCGGGGGGAGGATCGACGAGCAGTACTTC
NA	TRBV7-2	TRBJ2-3	NA	CASSQPGQITDTQYF	TGTGCCAGCAGCCAACCCGGACAGATCACAGATACGCAGTATTTT
NA	TRBV2	TRBJ2-3	TRBD2	CASSDWLGTTNTDTQYF	TGTGCCAGCAGTGACTGGCTTGGGACTACCAACACAGATACGCAGTATTTT
NA	TRBV5-1	TRBJ2-1	TRBD1	CASSRTQGTTYNEQFF	TGCGCCAGCAGCCGGACACAGGGGACGACCTACAATGAGCAGTTCTTC
NA	TRBV24-1	TRBJ2-1	NA	CATRDQTENNEQFF	TGTGCCACCAGAGACCAGACGGAGAACAATGAGCAGTTCTTC
NA	TRBV6-5	TRBJ2-7	TRBD1	CASSYRQGWEQYF	TGTGCCAGCAGTTACAGACAGGGGTGGGAGCAGTACTTC
NA	TRBV7-8	TRBJ1-1	NA	CASSFDRGGVGWDTEAFF	TGTGCCAGCAGCTTTGATCGAGGGGGGGTCGGTTGGGACACTGAAGCTTTCTTT
NA	TRBV11-1	TRBJ2-1	TRBD2	CASSRSGGSYNEQFF	TGTGCCAGCAGCCGTAGCGGGGGATCCTACAATGAGCAGTTCTTC
NA	TRBV27	TRBJ2-1	TRBD1	CASSLGQGDFNEQFF	TGTGCCAGCAGTTTGGGACAGGGTGATTTCAATGAGCAGTTCTTC
NA	TRBV5-8	TRBJ1-2	TRBD1	CASSYVDRGYGYTF	TGTGCCAGCAGCTACGTTGACAGGGGCTATGGCTACACCTTC
few	TRBV11-1	TRBJ1-6	TRBD1	CASSRNQGGNSPLHF	TGTGCCAGCAGCAGGAATCAGGGGGGTAATTCACCCCTCCACTTT
NA	TRBV28	TRBJ2-3	NA	CASSSPPTTFSTDTQYF	TGTGCCAGCAGTTCCCCACCGACAACTTTTAGCACAGATACGCAGTATTTT
NA	TRBV12-5	TRBJ1-4	TRBD1	CASGLLLPGTGDISATNEKLFF	TGTGCTAGTGGTTTGCTTCTCCCCGGGACAGGAGACATATCTGCAACTAATGAAAAACTGTTTTTT
NA	TRBV6-5	TRBJ1-1	NA	CASSHSRGGGTEAFF	TGTGCCAGCAGCCACAGTCGAGGCGGGGGGACTGAAGCTTTCTTT
once	TRBV24-1	TRBJ1-1	NA	CATSDSGSPTGEAFF	TGTGCCACCAGTGATTCCGGATCCCCGACAGGTGAAGCTTTCTTT
once	TRBV9	TRBJ2-7	NA	CASSVDSGGYEQYF	TGTGCCAGCAGCGTCGACAGTGGCGGCTACGAGCAGTACTTC
NA	TRBV5-1	TRBJ1-6	NA	CASSLDQDRSPLHF	TGCGCCAGCAGCTTGGACCAGGACAGATCACCCCTCCACTTT
NA	TRBV2	TRBJ2-3	NA	CASSEEKGGFSTDTQYF	TGTGCCAGCAGTGAAGAAAAAGGAGGGTTTAGCACAGATACGCAGTATTTT
NA	TRBV4-1	TRBJ2-5	NA	CASSQERQRVETQYF	TGCGCCAGCAGCCAAGAGCGCCAGCGGGTGGAGACCCAGTACTTC
NA	TRBV29-1	TRBJ2-5	TRBD1	CGLRGQQETQYF	TGCGGCCTTAGGGGGCAGCAAGAGACCCAGTACTTC
NA	TRBV12-3/TRBV12-4	TRBJ2-3	NA	CASSSRDTQYF	TGTGCCAGCAGTTCTAGGGATACGCAGTATTTT
NA	TRBV7-3	TRBJ2-1	TRBD1	CASSLSVSGQGYEQFF	TGTGCCAGCAGCTTAAGCGTAAGCGGACAGGGCTATGAGCAGTTCTTC
NA	TRBV6-5	TRBJ1-1	TRBD1	CASSYSRQGEAFF	TGTGCCAGCAGTTACTCCCGACAGGGGGAAGCTTTCTTT
NA	TRBV6-5	TRBJ2-2	TRBD2	CAITSGSRTGELFF	TGTGCCATTACTAGCGGGAGCAGAACCGGGGAGCTGTTTTTT
NA	TRBV28	TRBJ2-3	NA	CASSFERVTDTQYF	TGTGCCAGCAGTTTCGAGCGGGTCACAGATACGCAGTATTTT
NA	TRBV9	TRBJ2-1	TRBD2	CASSVRGRGDGTSGASSYNEQFF	TGTGCCAGCAGCGTAAGGGGCAGGGGCGACGGGACTAGCGGGGCGAGCTCCTACAATGAGCAGTTCTTC
NA	TRBV2	TRBJ2-5	NA	CASSDRTEQETQYF	TGTGCCAGCAGTGATAGGACAGAACAAGAGACCCAGTACTTC
NA	TRBV4-1	TRBJ2-3	NA	CASSPRHFTDTQYF	TGCGCCAGCAGCCCGCGACACTTCACAGATACGCAGTATTTT
NA	TRBV7-9	TRBJ1-2	TRBD1	CASSKRDRGRDGYTF	TGTGCCAGCAGCAAACGGGACAGGGGGCGCGATGGCTACACCTTC
NA	TRBV27	TRBJ2-7	NA	CASSFLPAGTYEQYF	TGTGCCAGCAGTTTCCTCCCAGCAGGGACCTACGAGCAGTACTTC
NA	TRBV19	TRBJ2-3	NA	CASSTGVGRGDTQYF	TGTGCCAGTAGTACCGGCGTAGGAAGAGGGGATACGCAGTATTTT
NA	TRBV5-1	TRBJ2-7	NA	CASSLVQGTSPYEQYF	TGCGCCAGCAGCTTGGTTCAGGGGACCTCCCCCTACGAGCAGTACTTC
NA	TRBV6-6	TRBJ1-2	NA	CASSYPTGGEEYTF	TGTGCCAGCAGTTACCCGACCGGGGGGGAAGAATACACCTTC
NA	TRBV5-4	TRBJ2-5	NA	CASSEGVIILETQYF	TGTGCCAGCAGTGAGGGGGTTATTATCTTGGAGACCCAGTACTTC
NA	TRBV4-2	TRBJ1-4	TRBD1	CASSQEFQGASNEKLFF	TGTGCCAGCAGCCAAGAATTTCAGGGGGCGAGTAATGAAAAACTGTTTTTT
NA	TRBV19	TRBJ2-7	NA	CASSIDGTTYEQYF	TGTGCCAGTAGTATAGATGGGACAACCTACGAGCAGTACTTC
NA	TRBV4-2	TRBJ2-3	TRBD2	CASSHSGTSGTHDTQYF	TGTGCCAGCAGCCATTCCGGGACTAGCGGCACCCACGATACGCAGTATTTT
once	TRBV6-5	TRBJ2-5	NA	CASGSVGQETQYF	TGTGCCAGCGGGAGCGTGGGGCAAGAGACCCAGTACTTC
NA	TRBV5-4	TRBJ1-1	NA	CASSLPRGLANTEAFF	TGTGCCAGCAGCTTACCTCGGGGACTGGCAAACACTGAAGCTTTCTTT
NA	TRBV6-6	TRBJ1-3	NA	CASSPSTGWSGNTIYF	TGTGCCAGCAGTCCCAGCACGGGGTGGTCTGGAAACACCATATATTTT
NA	TRBV5-8	TRBJ1-5	TRBD1	CASSPGQGLQPQHF	TGTGCCAGCAGCCCGGGACAGGGGCTTCAGCCCCAGCATTTT
NA	TRBV28	TRBJ1-1	NA	CASSLGARVATEAFF	TGTGCCAGCAGTTTGGGGGCCAGGGTAGCCACTGAAGCTTTCTTT
NA	TRBV9	TRBJ2-3	NA	CASSVGGVTDTQYF	TGTGCCAGCAGCGTAGGGGGGGTCACAGATACGCAGTATTTT
NA	TRBV7-9	TRBJ1-2	TRBD1	CASSPGQGTNYGYTF	TGTGCCAGCAGCCCGGGACAGGGGACTAACTATGGCTACACCTTC
NA	TRBV4-2	TRBJ2-5	TRBD1	CASSQSGRTGVARETQYF	TGTGCCAGCAGCCAATCTGGCAGGACAGGGGTCGCGAGGGAGACCCAGTACTTC